This TCR beta chain was captured by sequencing in a study of blood T cell repertoires in COVID-19. Looking at the study overall: COVID-19 samples collected from the United States, Italy and Spain covered acute and convalescent phases. Nucleic acid was either cDNA or gDNA, and it came from T cells, B-cell-depleted T cells, or PBMCs.

Followed longitudinally, the Seattle patients had been enrolled during active infection. In the original workflow: Reference gene primers were amplified, and this amplification served to estimate nucleated cell counts. Profiling relied on immunoSEQ multiplex PCR, and the TCRdb table lists in-frame clones only, not all of them. Clone size and the V and J calls come from that table; the DNA yielded D and trimming. The sample consists of approximately 93,000 clones, 88% of them appearing once. V was trimmed by 6 bases and J by 1 base, leaving 15 bases between them. This CDR3 spans 15 amino acids. Per the germline V gene, CDR1 is MNHNY and CDR2 is SVGAGI (reference sequence).

The origin of this receptor is a man aged 45-65 years with COVID-19, enrolled during active disease. The sequencing input was peripheral blood. This chain uses TRBV6-6 with TRBJ2-5; perhaps TRBD1 as D (6 bases). The CDR3 region has the DNA TGTGCCAGCAGCCGGACAGAGAAGGTCCAAGAGACCCAGTACTTC. This sequence encodes CASSRTEKVQETQYF.